Presented here are 10 T cell receptor beta chains from one specimen sequenced in a study of neurological immune-mediated disorders. TCRdb re-called the 5' RACE reads with MiXCR, one entry per CDR3 protein. The sample consists of 50,000 or so distinct CDR3 sequences, 3.6% of them appearing once. Specimen: PBMCs. The receptors stem from a man aged 25 to 40 with multiple sclerosis.

This clonotype showed up many times. This chain connects TRBV5-1 to TRBJ2-7; D gene ambiguous. The CDR3 runs 11 residues. CDR1 and CDR2 from the germline V gene are SGHRS and YFSETQ. V lost 3 bases to trimming and J lost 3 bases, with 4 bases between them. The CDR3 spells CASSSGYEQYF. The DNA of the CDR3 is TGCGCCAGCAGCTCTGGCTACGAGCAGTACTTC.

This clonotype was observed many times. V is TRBV20-1 and J is TRBJ2-5; 7 bases match TRBD1. From germline, CDR1 is DFQATT and CDR2 SNEGSKA (reference sequence). Losses at the gene ends were 7 bases for V and 5 bases for J; bases not matched to a gene: 4. CDR3 length: 11 amino acids. CDR3 DNA sequence: TGCAGTGTACCACAGGGGGAGACCCAGTACTTC. Translating it yields CSVPQGETQYF.

This clonotype was detected many times. The chain combines TRBV7-9 with TRBJ1-1; D remains unclear. V was clipped by 1 base and J by 0 bases, with 12 bases between them. The CDR3 has 16 residues. CDR1 is SEHNR, CDR2 FQNEAQ, per germline (reference sequence). CDR3 bases: TGTGCCAGCAGCTTAGGGGCCCAGACTTTGAACACTGAAGCTTTCTTT. This codes for CASSLGAQTLNTEAFF.

This clonotype has at least ten counts. An end of the junction differs from the germline gene, which may be a read error. The rearrangement links TRBV5-1 to TRBJ1-4; 7 bases match TRBD1. Germline CDR1 is SGHRS and CDR2 is YFSETQ. The CDR3 runs 10 residues. DNA of the CDR3: TGCGCCAGCCCCGAACGGGACAGCCCTTTT. This codes for CASPERDSPF.

On this clonotype itself: A much larger clone lies a single base off, so this may be a read error. The V gene is TRBV27, the J gene TRBJ2-5, with D perhaps TRBD2 (6 bases). The CDR3 length is 15 residues. V lost 1 base, J lost 5 bases, and 14 bases lay in between. Germline CDR1 reads MNHEY; CDR2 reads SMNVEV (reference sequence). The CDR3 sequence is CASSLWDSTRETQYF. CDR3 in DNA: TGTGCCAGCAGTTTATGGGACTCTACTCGGGAGACCCAGTACTTC.

This clonotype appeared many times. The V gene is TRBV5-1, the J gene TRBJ2-3; 12 nucleotides align to TRBD2. V was clipped by 5 bases and J by 0 bases; unmatched bases: 4. Germline V gene data show CDR1 as SGHRS and CDR2 as YFSETQ. The CDR3 totals 16 residues. The CDR3 reads CASSRGLAGSTDTQYF. DNA of the CDR3: TGCGCCAGCAGTCGCGGACTAGCGGGGAGCACAGATACGCAGTATTTT.

In its sample, this clonotype was seen many times. The gene calls are TRBV30 and TRBJ1-5; unclear D gene. V lost 0 bases, J lost 9 bases, and 12 bases lay in between. Germline V gene data show CDR1 as GTSNPN and CDR2 as SVGIG (reference sequence). The CDR3 extends over 13 amino acids. The CDR3 sequence is CAWSVQWGGPQHF. The CDR3 DNA follows: TGTGCCTGGAGTGTGCAGTGGGGAGGGCCCCAGCATTTT.

This clonotype was found a few times. The CDR3 reads CASRPSGHTQYF. CDR3 sequence (DNA): TGTGCCAGCAGACCTAGCGGCCATACGCAGTATTTT. The rearrangement links TRBV27 to TRBJ2-3; 7 bases align to TRBD2. Germline lookup yields CDR1 MNHEY and CDR2 SMNVEV (reference sequence). The CDR3 is 12 residues long. The ends lost 6 bases at V and 7 bases at J; junction bases unmatched: 4.

In its sample, this clonotype was seen many times. The gene calls are TRBV6-5 and TRBJ2-7; D may be TRBD1 (6 bases). The V gene's germline CDR1 is MNHEY and CDR2 SVGAGI. CDR3 length: 12 residues. V shed 9 bases and J shed 3 bases, with 12 bases lying between them. The CDR3 bases are TGTGCCAGTGGAGGACAGCTCTACGAGCAGTACTTC. Protein sequence: CASGGQLYEQYF.

Regarding this clonotype: An end of the junction differs from the germline gene, which may be a read error. The rearrangement joins TRBV6-1 to TRBJ1-5; D possibly corresponds to TRBD1 (5 bases). The V gene's germline CDR1 is MNHNS and CDR2 SASEGT. There are 10 residues in the CDR3. The CDR3 spells CASSAGPQNF. Here the CDR3 DNA reads TGTGCCAGCAGTGCGGGGCCCCAGAATTTT.